The entry below describes one T cell receptor beta chain. In the study's own analysis: Amplification of reference gene primers provided the estimated nucleated cell counts. Assay used: immunoSEQ multiplex PCR; TCRdb lists only in-frame clones, some missing. V and J calls and clone size follow that table, whereas D and trimming were derived from the DNA. The table lists roughly 140,000 clones, over 75% of them singletons. These data come from a study of blood T cell repertoires in COVID-19. Background on the study: Acute and convalescent COVID-19 specimens originated in the United States, Italy and Spain.

The CDR3 spans 15 residues. Germline V CDR1 and CDR2: SGHVS, FQNEAQ. With V trimmed by 6 bases and J by 4 bases, 10 bases remained unmatched. The TCR sequence derives from a woman between 45 and 60 years old with acute or convalescent COVID-19. Sample: peripheral blood. The chain carries TRBV7-8 and TRBJ1-2, with 8 positions matching TRBD1. CDR3: CASSTRQGSTYGYTF. The CDR3, as DNA: TGTGCCAGCAGTACAAGACAGGGGTCGACCTATGGCTACACCTTC.